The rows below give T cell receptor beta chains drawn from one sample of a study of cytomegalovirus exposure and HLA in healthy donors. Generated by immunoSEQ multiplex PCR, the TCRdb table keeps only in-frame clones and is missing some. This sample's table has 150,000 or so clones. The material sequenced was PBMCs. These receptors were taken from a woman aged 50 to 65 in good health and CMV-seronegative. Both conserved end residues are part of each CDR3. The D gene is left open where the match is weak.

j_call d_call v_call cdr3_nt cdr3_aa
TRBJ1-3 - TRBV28 TGTGCCAGCAGTTTCTGGACAGTCCAATACTCTGGAAACACCATATATTTT CASSFWTVQYSGNTIYF
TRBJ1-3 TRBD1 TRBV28 TGTGCCAGCAGTTTCTTCCCAACAGGGGGACGTGGAAACACCATATATTTT CASSFFPTGGRGNTIYF
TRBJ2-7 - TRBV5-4 TGTGCCAGCAGCTCCGGACAGACCTACGAGCAGTACTTC CASSSGQTYEQYF
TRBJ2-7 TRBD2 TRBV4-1 TGCGCCAGCAGCCGGATCGGGGCGGGGGGCTTTATCTACGAAAAGCAGTACTTC CASSRIGAGGFIYEKQYF
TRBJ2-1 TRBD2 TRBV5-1 TGCGCCAGCAGCTTCCTAGCGGGAGGAGGATTGAGGGATGAGCAGTTCTTC CASSFLAGGGLRDEQFF
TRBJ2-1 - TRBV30 TGTGCCTGGAGTGTACACGGGATAAACCTTGGGGAGCAGTTCTTC CAWSVHGINLGEQFF
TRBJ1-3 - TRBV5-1 TGCGCCAGCAGCTCTGGACAGACTGGAAACACCATATATTTT CASSSGQTGNTIYF
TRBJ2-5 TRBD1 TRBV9 TGTGCCAGCAGCGCCGGGACAGGGATCCAAGAGACCCAGTACTTC CASSAGTGIQETQYF
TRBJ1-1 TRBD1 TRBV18 TGTGCCAGCTCACGACAAGGACAGGGCGGGACTGAAGCTTTCTTT CASSRQGQGGTEAFF
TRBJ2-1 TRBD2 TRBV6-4 TGTGCCAGCAATGTGACTAGCGGTAAGCACAATGAGCAGTTCTTC CASNVTSGKHNEQFF
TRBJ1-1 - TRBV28 TGTGCCAGCAGTGAGGGCAGGATGCCTGAAGCTTTCTTT CASSEGRMPEAFF
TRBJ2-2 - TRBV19 TGTGCCAGTAACGTGCGGGACTCGAACACCGGGGAGCTGTTTTTT CASNVRDSNTGELFF
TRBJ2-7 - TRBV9 TGTGCCAGCAGCGTAGACCCACAGGGTGTCTACGAGCAGTACTTC CASSVDPQGVYEQYF
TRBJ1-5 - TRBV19 TGTGCCAGTAGTATTTTGGGAGGGGAGCGGCAGCCCCAGCATTTT CASSILGGERQPQHF
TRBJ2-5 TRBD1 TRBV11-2 TGTGCCAGCAGCTCAGGGAACCGGGACAGCAAAGAGACCCAGTACTTC CASSSGNRDSKETQYF
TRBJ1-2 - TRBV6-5 TGTGCCAGCAGTTACAGCGGCTACAAAACATATGGCTACACCTTC CASSYSGYKTYGYTF
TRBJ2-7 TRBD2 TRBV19 TGTGCCAGTAGTATAGCGGGAGGGTACGAGCAGTACTTC CASSIAGGYEQYF
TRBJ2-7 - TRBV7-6 TGTGCCAGCAGCTTGGCGGGTATGCACTACGAGCAGTACTTC CASSLAGMHYEQYF
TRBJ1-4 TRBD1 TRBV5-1 TGCGCCAGCAGCCCTCCCGGACAGGGGGAAAAACTGTTTTTT CASSPPGQGEKLFF
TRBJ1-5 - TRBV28 TGTGCCAGCAGTTTATATCAGGGATGGCAGCCCCAGCATTTT CASSLYQGWQPQHF
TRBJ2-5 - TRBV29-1 TGCAGCGTGGCTAGACAGGGGCGGGGGGAGACCCAGTACTTC CSVARQGRGETQYF
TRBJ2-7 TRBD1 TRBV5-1 TGCGCCAGCAGCTCGACAGGGAGCGCCTACGAGCAGTACTTC CASSSTGSAYEQYF
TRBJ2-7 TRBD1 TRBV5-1 TGCGCCAGTAATACGGGGACAGGGGTCAACGAGCAGTACTTC CASNTGTGVNEQYF
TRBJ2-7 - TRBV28 TGTGCCAGCAGTTTCCGACAGCAATACGAGCAGTACTTC CASSFRQQYEQYF
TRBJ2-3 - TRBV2 TGTGCCAGCAGTGTTCCCAGGGATCGGGTTACAGATACGCAGTATTTT CASSVPRDRVTDTQYF
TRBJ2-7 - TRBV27 TGTGCCAGCAGTTTACACCAAGGGGTGCAGTACTTC CASSLHQGVQYF
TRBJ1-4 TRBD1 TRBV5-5 TGTGCCAGCAGCCTGGGACAGGCGGGAGTTAATGAAAAACTGTTTTTT CASSLGQAGVNEKLFF
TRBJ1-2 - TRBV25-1 TGTGCCAGCAGTGAAGCTCTAGGAATCGGGGACTATGGCTACACCTTC CASSEALGIGDYGYTF
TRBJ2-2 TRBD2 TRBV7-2 TGTGCCAGCAGCCTGAATAGCGGGGGTCGGACCGGGGAGCTGTTTTTT CASSLNSGGRTGELFF
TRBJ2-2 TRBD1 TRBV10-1 TGCGCCAGCAGACCGGACAGGAGGGAGCTGTTTTTT CASRPDRRELFF
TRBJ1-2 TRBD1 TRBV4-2 TGTGCCAGCAGCCAAGGGACAGGGAACTATGGCTACACCTTC CASSQGTGNYGYTF
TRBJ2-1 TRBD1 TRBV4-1 TGCGCCAGCAGCCGAAATCATGTGGGGACAGGGTACTACAATGAGCAGTTCTTC CASSRNHVGTGYYNEQFF
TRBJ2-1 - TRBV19 TGTGCCAGTTGTAAGATTACAGGGCTACGTGAGCAGTTCTTC CASCKITGLREQFF
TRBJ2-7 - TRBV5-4 TGTGCCAGCAGCTTAAGCGGGTGGTACCAGCAGTACTTC CASSLSGWYQQYF
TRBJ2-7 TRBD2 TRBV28 TGTGCCAGCAGTACGATTGGGCTAGCGGTTTCCTACGAGCAGTACTTC CASSTIGLAVSYEQYF
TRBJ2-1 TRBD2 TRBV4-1 TGCGCCAGCAGCCAAGTGCCGGGGACTAGCGGGATCTACAATGAGCAGTTCTTC CASSQVPGTSGIYNEQFF
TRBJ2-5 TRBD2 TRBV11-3 TGTGCCAGCAGCCACAGCGGAGCTAGCGGAGAGAAAGAGACCCAGTACTTC CASSHSGASGEKETQYF
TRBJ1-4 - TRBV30 TGTGCCTGGAGCAAATCACATGGAACTAATGAAAAACTGTTTTTT CAWSKSHGTNEKLFF
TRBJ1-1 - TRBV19 TGTGCCAGTAGTCCATCTACCCTCGTACAGGGCTGGAACACTGAAGCTTTCTTT CASSPSTLVQGWNTEAFF
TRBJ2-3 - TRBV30 TGTGCCTGGAGCGTAGATACGCAGTATTTT CAWSVDTQYF
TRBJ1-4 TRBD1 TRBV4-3 TGCGCCAGCAGCTTACAGGACAGGGCTAATGAAAAACTGTTTTTT CASSLQDRANEKLFF
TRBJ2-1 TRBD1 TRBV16 TGTGCCAGCAGCCAATTTGGACAGGGGGCCAATGAGCAGTTCTTC CASSQFGQGANEQFF